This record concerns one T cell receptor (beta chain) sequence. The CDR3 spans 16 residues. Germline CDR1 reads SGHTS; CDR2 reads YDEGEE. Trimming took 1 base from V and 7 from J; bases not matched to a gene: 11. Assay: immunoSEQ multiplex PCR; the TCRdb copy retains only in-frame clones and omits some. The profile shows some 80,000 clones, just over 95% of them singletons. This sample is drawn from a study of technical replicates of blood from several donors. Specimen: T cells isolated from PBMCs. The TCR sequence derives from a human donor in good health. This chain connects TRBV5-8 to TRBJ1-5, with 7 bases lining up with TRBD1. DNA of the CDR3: TGTGCCAGCAGCTTGAAAGTATTCAGGGGGACACAGCCCCAGCATTTT. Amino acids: CASSLKVFRGTQPQHF.